This TCR beta chain was retrieved from a study of identical twins (TCRdb year 2016). In terms of the full investigation: TCR alpha and beta repertoires from monozygotic twins, unrelated adults of various ages and cord blood were deep-sequenced to test whether fetal clonotypes persist. Replicate twin experiments were performed at different times using different library preparation protocols to rule out contamination. Results the study describes overall, beyond this receptor: Invariant T cells such as MAIT and iNKT could partly confound zero-insertion analyses, though diverse VJ usage argued against this for most clonotypes. Excess twin sharing in beta out-of-frame sequences was weaker because fewer shared sequences lowered the signal-to-noise ratio. Because the same donors could not be followed over many years, the conclusions depended on cross-sectional statistical analysis. In monozygotic twins, out-of-frame TCR alpha sharing was systematically underestimated by recombination models, although the models agreed with sharing between unrelated individuals. Compared with coincidental sharing between unrelated individuals, an excess of low generation-probability sequences was observed among out-of-frame TCR alpha sequences shared between twins. Fewer insertions were carried by abundant cord blood beta clonotypes; a weaker similar trend was observed in young adult naive repertoires, while no such trend was observed in memory repertoires.

V and J are truncated by 0 bases and 1 base respectively, leaving an intervening sequence of 7 bases. The CDR3 numbers 14 residues from cysteine through phenylalanine. Of all the DNA, just the CDR3 is kept, 42 bases in frame from base 1. According to the germline V gene, CDR1 reads SGHRS and CDR2 reads YFSETQ. The receptor library was made with 5' RACE. The listed sequencing device is Illumina HiSeq 2000. Template switching introduced a universal primer binding site; the final cDNA contained a unique molecular identifier, enabling accurate counting of TCR cDNA molecules. Specific primers in the conserved constant-segment region were used to synthesize first-strand cDNA for the TCR alpha and beta chains. To control for contamination, every cDNA library was double barcoded, receiving both a SMART-Mk sample barcode and Illumina barcodes. TruSeq adapter sequences, together with Illumina sample barcodes, were added in two successive PCR steps. The Illumina HiSeq platform was used with custom primers to sequence TCR alpha and beta cDNA libraries. Regarding the original processing steps: MiGEC was used to process raw reads and extract unique molecular identifiers, and MiXCR was used to find CDR3 positions. For each individual, recombination models were inferred using an EM algorithm with the repgenHMM and IGoR tools. Shared clonotypes were analyzed with the tcR package in R, and sharing was normalized by the product of cloneset sizes. Out-of-frame nonproductive sequences were analyzed to study raw recombination free of thymic and clonal selection effects. The raw public data were reprocessed by TCRdb itself: fastp quality trimming at Q25, MiXCR clonotype calling, in-frame beta chains only. For every CDR3 protein sequence, its rows merge into one entry that carries the most common genes and DNA. The V and J calls and clone size come from TCRdb's table, not from the authors' own analysis. This sample has 400,000 to 550,000 distinct CDR3 sequences in its table, and approximately 22% of those were observed once. About 0.93% of the sample rests with the top ten.

All donors were healthy Caucasians. Three pairs of female monozygotic twins, all aged 18 to 29 years, were included in the twin cohort. CD4+ and CD8+ T cell populations were isolated with positive isolation kits from Invitrogen. About this clonotype: Its antigen is currently not known. No much larger clone is present one base from it, and per-base qualities are unavailable.

These same data were also listed under a study on T cells expressing NK-cell markers. As the second study states: In sorted CD3+CD56+NKG2C+, CD3+CD56+NKG2C- and CD3+CD56-NKG2C+ T-cell subsets from several donors, TCR beta-chain repertoires were profiled. Among the eight sequenced donors, only one was HCMV-seronegative, while the other seven were HCMV-seropositive. To restrict sorting to alphabetaTCR-expressing T cells, an anti-gammadeltaTCR antibody was added in several experiments. In several donors, the dominant CD3+CD56+NKG2C+ clonotypes were found to rank among the top 10 CD8+ clonotypes and to make up 1.0-7.0% of CD8+ T cells. Those dominant clonotypes were again the most abundant among CD3+CD56-NKG2C+ cells in a handful of donors, at roughly 28.3-60.1%. Whether the expanded NKG2C-expressing T cell clones were specific for HCMV antigens was left unclear. All eight donors whose samples were sequenced were randomly selected healthy volunteers, three of them men and five women. A commercial ELISA kit detecting HCMV-specific IgG in serum was used to determine HCMV serostatus. MIGEC was used to demultiplex reads and group the reads by UMI, and MiTCR was used to assemble and quantify clonotypes. To remove erroneous sequences, TCR cDNA sequences were retained only when supported by two or more reads. Downstream repertoire analysis used the tcR package, and clonotypes were matched across fractions by CDR3 nucleotide sequence plus V segment. VDJmatch was used to annotate antigen specificity against VDJdb, with one amino acid substitution in CDR3 allowed.

The origin of this receptor is a woman in her late teens or twenties in good health. Recombination joined TRBV5-1 with TRBJ1-2; no D gene can be assigned with confidence. Sequenced material: CD4+ T cells sorted from blood. The nucleotide sequence is given as TGCGCCAGCAGCTTGGAAGGGAGTAACTATGGCTACACCTTC. Translated, it reads CASSLEGSNYGYTF.